This is a list of T cell receptor beta chains from one sample in a study of regulatory T cells in long-lasting Graves disease. TCRdb independently ran MiXCR on the multiplex PCR reads; one entry per CDR3 protein. The table includes about 400,000 distinct CDR3 sequences, around 16% detected once. The material was peripheral blood mononuclear cells (PBMCs), obtained at new diagnosis, from a patient treated with antithyroid drugs. These receptors all stem from a female donor with Graves disease. The CDR3 runs from the conserved cysteine through the conserved F or W. Each record gives: clone size, D gene, V gene, J gene, CDR3 protein, CDR3 DNA. D genes are given only for firm matches. Only part of the rows carry a size: once, few, many, or a class if the clone is expanded.

>many|-|TRBV7-2|TRBJ2-3
CASSPYHQGDTQYF
TGTGCCAGCAGTCCTTATCACCAGGGAGATACGCAGTATTTT
>many|-|TRBV20-1|TRBJ1-6
CSARDPPWAGENSPLHF
TGCAGTGCTAGAGACCCTCCTTGGGCAGGGGAAAATTCACCCCTCCACTTT
>many|-|TRBV28|TRBJ2-5
CASSLIGQSQETQYF
TGTGCCAGCAGTTTAATCGGACAGTCTCAAGAGACCCAGTACTTC
>many|-|TRBV28|TRBJ2-1
CASSLRTLIYSYNEQFF
TGTGCCAGCAGTTTGAGGACGCTAATCTACTCCTACAATGAGCAGTTCTTC
>many|-|TRBV5-1|TRBJ2-1
CASSLGRGPSYNEQFF
TGCGCCAGCAGCTTGGGTCGGGGTCCCTCCTACAATGAGCAGTTCTTC
>many|TRBD2|TRBV20-1|TRBJ2-5
CSATSAGGPAETQYF
TGCAGTGCTACGTCGGCGGGGGGGCCGGCGGAGACCCAGTACTTC
>-|-|TRBV3-1|TRBJ2-3
CASSRQQAPVTQYF
TGTGCCAGCAGCCGGCAACAAGCGCCCGTTACGCAGTATTTT
>many|TRBD1|TRBV6-1|TRBJ2-7
CASNPPGQTYEQYF
TGTGCCAGCAATCCCCCGGGACAGACCTACGAGCAGTACTTC
>many|-|TRBV5-1|TRBJ1-1
CASSWGRANTEAFF
TGCGCCAGCAGCTGGGGGAGAGCGAACACTGAAGCTTTCTTT
>few|-|TRBV29-1|TRBJ2-3
CSVGERSTDTQYF
TGCAGCGTTGGTGAGCGGAGCACAGATACGCAGTATTTT
>many|-|TRBV20-1|TRBJ1-1
CSAREGAMNTEAFF
TGCAGTGCTAGAGAGGGTGCCATGAACACTGAAGCTTTCTTT
>many|-|TRBV7-6|TRBJ2-3
CASSLEPRVADTQYF
TGTGCCAGCAGCTTAGAACCCCGGGTGGCAGATACGCAGTATTTT
>many|TRBD2|TRBV6-2/TRBV6-3|TRBJ2-5
CASRAGNQETQYF
TGTGCCAGCAGAGCGGGGAACCAAGAGACCCAGTACTTC
>many|TRBD2|TRBV5-1|TRBJ2-2
CASSRGLAGGGTGELFF
TGCGCCAGCAGCCGAGGACTAGCGGGAGGTGGCACCGGGGAGCTGTTTTTT
>few|-|TRBV6-1|TRBJ1-6
CASSEENNSPLHF
TGTGCCAGCAGTGAAGAAAATAATTCACCCCTCCACTTT
>many|-|TRBV3-1|TRBJ1-4
CASSRSYRSRSEKLFF
TGTGCCAGCAGCCGAAGCTACAGATCTCGGTCGGAAAAACTGTTTTTT
>-|TRBD2|TRBV19|TRBJ2-1
CASSGHGLAAVNEQFF
TGTGCCAGTAGCGGACACGGACTAGCGGCCGTCAATGAGCAGTTCTTC
>few|TRBD1|TRBV24-1|TRBJ2-2
CATSDLAGGTGELFF
TGTGCCACCAGTGATTTGGCAGGGGGCACCGGGGAGCTGTTTTTT
>many|-|TRBV28|TRBJ2-6
CASRSTKGHSGANVLTF
TGTGCCAGCAGGTCAACTAAGGGCCACTCTGGGGCCAACGTCCTGACTTTC
>many|TRBD2|TRBV5-1|TRBJ2-3
CASSALAGGPTDTQYF
TGCGCCAGCAGCGCACTAGCGGGGGGCCCCACAGATACGCAGTATTTT
>-|TRBD2|TRBV27|TRBJ2-4
CASSPGLAGAVAKNIQYF
TGTGCCAGCAGTCCGGGACTAGCGGGGGCTGTAGCCAAAAACATTCAGTACTTC
>-|TRBD2|TRBV18|TRBJ2-7
CASSPQARRGSYEQYF
TGTGCCAGCTCACCACAGGCCCGGCGGGGGTCCTACGAGCAGTACTTC
>-|-|TRBV7-9|TRBJ1-1
CASSQILPGVTEAFF
TGTGCCAGCAGCCAGATACTTCCGGGAGTCACTGAAGCTTTCTTT
>many|-|TRBV11-2|TRBJ1-2
CASSSDGGVYGYTF
TGTGCCAGCAGTTCGGACGGAGGGGTCTATGGCTACACCTTC
>many|-|TRBV6-1|TRBJ1-5
CASSEGIWGNQPQHF
TGTGCCAGCAGTGAAGGGATTTGGGGCAATCAGCCCCAGCATTTT
>-|TRBD2|TRBV28|TRBJ2-7
CASSLSTSEEQYF
TGTGCCAGCAGTCTCTCCACTAGCGAAGAGCAGTACTTC
>many|-|TRBV5-6|TRBJ1-2
CASSLDTGSYGYTF
TGTGCCAGCAGCCTCGACACCGGGTCCTATGGCTACACCTTC
>many|-|TRBV28|TRBJ1-1
CASSSSGRLNTEAFF
TGTGCCAGCAGTTCGTCCGGACGGTTGAACACTGAAGCTTTCTTT
>many|-|TRBV20-1|TRBJ2-7
CSAGGTVSYEQYF
TGCAGTGCCGGCGGGACTGTCTCCTACGAGCAGTACTTC
>many|TRBD1|TRBV7-9|TRBJ1-1
CASSSQGARTEAFF
TGTGCCAGCAGCTCTCAGGGGGCGAGAACTGAAGCTTTCTTT
>many|-|TRBV27|TRBJ2-1
CASSGVSEQFF
TGTGCCAGCTCGGGAGTGAGTGAGCAGTTCTTC
>many|TRBD2|TRBV7-9|TRBJ2-3
CASSYISGGFVFTDTQYF
TGTGCCAGCAGCTATATCTCGGGGGGATTCGTTTTCACAGATACGCAGTATTTT
>few|-|TRBV10-3|TRBJ1-1
CAISIKHRDGEAFF
TGTGCCATCAGCATCAAGCACCGGGACGGCGAAGCTTTCTTT
>many|-|TRBV11-2|TRBJ1-5
CASSLEPHQPQHF
TGTGCCAGCAGCTTAGAACCCCATCAGCCCCAGCATTTT
>many|-|TRBV2|TRBJ1-1
CASLTRDLDTEAFF
TGTGCCAGCCTGACCAGGGATCTGGACACTGAAGCTTTCTTT
>-|TRBD1|TRBV9|TRBJ2-1
CASREPGTGSNEQFF
TGTGCCAGCAGGGAGCCCGGGACAGGGTCCAATGAGCAGTTCTTC
>-|-|TRBV11-2|TRBJ2-3
CASRLVGPADTQYF
TGTGCCAGCAGGCTGGTCGGCCCCGCCGATACGCAGTATTTT
>many|TRBD2|TRBV12-3/TRBV12-4|TRBJ2-7
CASSPLASGLYEQYF
TGTGCCAGCAGTCCTCTCGCTAGCGGCCTCTACGAGCAGTACTTC
>many|-|TRBV27|TRBJ2-3
CASSYGGMDSDTQYF
TGTGCCAGCAGTTACGGCGGGATGGACTCAGATACGCAGTATTTT
>-|TRBD1|TRBV20-1|TRBJ2-6
CSGGTGFSGANVLTF
TGCAGTGGTGGGACAGGCTTCTCTGGGGCCAACGTCCTGACTTTC
>many|-|TRBV4-1|TRBJ1-5
CASSPRGGPNQPQHF
TGCGCCAGCAGCCCCCGAGGAGGCCCCAATCAGCCCCAGCATTTT
>few|TRBD2|TRBV6-1|TRBJ2-1
CASSYGGAEQFF
TGTGCCAGCTCCTACGGGGGGGCTGAGCAGTTCTTC
>-|TRBD2|TRBV9|TRBJ2-2
CASSAPSGRATGELFF
TGTGCCAGCAGCGCTCCTAGCGGGAGGGCCACCGGGGAGCTGTTTTTT
>-|-|TRBV20-1|TRBJ1-5
CSASATVRKPQHF
TGCAGTGCTTCGGCGACAGTCCGGAAGCCCCAGCATTTT
>-|-|TRBV2|TRBJ2-6
CASTGFSGANVLIF
TGTGCCAGCACTGGGTTTTCTGGGGCCAACGTCCTGATTTTC
>few|-|TRBV25-1|TRBJ2-3
CACRGPGGTDTQYF
TGTGCCTGCCGGGGCCCAGGGGGCACAGATACGCAGTATTTT
>many|TRBD1|TRBV10-3|TRBJ2-1
CAISETGGSNEQFF
TGTGCCATCAGTGAGACAGGGGGTTCAAATGAGCAGTTCTTC
>few|TRBD1|TRBV7-2|TRBJ1-6
CASSLPGQGRASPLHF
TGTGCCAGCAGCTTGCCAGGACAGGGGCGCGCCTCACCCCTCCACTTT
>many|TRBD2|TRBV9|TRBJ2-7
CASSASGAKVVEQYF
TGTGCCAGCAGCGCCAGCGGGGCTAAGGTGGTGGAGCAGTACTTC
>many|-|TRBV28|TRBJ2-4
CASSPPGGLAKNIQYF
TGTGCCAGCAGTCCCCCGGGCGGACTAGCCAAAAACATTCAGTACTTC
>-|-|TRBV4-2|TRBJ1-5
CASSQDPYQPQHF
TGTGCCAGCAGCCAAGATCCCTATCAGCCCCAGCATTTT
>many|-|TRBV9|TRBJ2-7
CASSAGTTYYEQYF
TGTGCCAGCAGCGCAGGTACTACCTACTACGAGCAGTACTTC
>many|-|TRBV12-3/TRBV12-4|TRBJ2-5
CASSLVLQETQYF
TGTGCCAGCAGTTTGGTCCTACAAGAGACCCAGTACTTC
>-|TRBD2|TRBV2|TRBJ2-3
CASSESAGGADTQYF
TGTGCCAGCAGTGAGTCTGCGGGAGGGGCAGATACGCAGTATTTT
>many|-|TRBV28|TRBJ2-5
CASSFPTGKAIGETQYF
TGTGCCAGCAGTTTCCCCACAGGGAAGGCGATAGGGGAGACCCAGTACTTC
>many|TRBD1|TRBV10-2|TRBJ2-5
CASTTGGIGETQYF
TGCGCCAGCACCACAGGGGGCATCGGAGAGACCCAGTACTTC
>-|-|TRBV7-9|TRBJ1-6
CASSPQDYNSPLHF
TGTGCCAGCAGCCCCCAGGACTATAATTCACCCCTCCACTTT
>many|TRBD1|TRBV28|TRBJ2-1
CASRGQGARDEQFF
TGTGCCAGCAGGGGACAGGGGGCGCGGGATGAGCAGTTCTTC